These 14 T cell receptor beta chains originate from one sample sequenced in a study of response to subunit inactivated influenza vaccine. TCRdb processed the RT-PCR reads anew with MiXCR; each CDR3 protein has one entry. The table includes 550,000 to 800,000 distinct CDR3 sequences, 11% to 15% detected once. Specimen: PBMCs from blood, collected around 15 days before vaccination. These receptors were collected from a man in his fifties who received an inactivated influenza vaccine.

The J gene is TRBJ2-1, the V gene TRBV15; D remains ambiguous. This CDR3 is 13 amino acids long. V lost 5 bases to trimming and J lost 9 bases, with 14 bases between them. In germline, CDR1 is LNHNV, CDR2 YYDKDF (reference sequence). The CDR3 DNA is TGTGCCACCAGCGTCATGAGAGGTTTTGAGCAGTTCTTC. Translated: CATSVMRGFEQFF.

This clonotype was seen ten or more times. The chain combines TRBV20-1 with TRBJ2-4; 7 nucleotides line up with TRBD2. Germline lookup yields CDR1 DFQATT and CDR2 SNEGSKA (reference sequence). The CDR3 sequence is 16 residues long. The V gene end was trimmed by 6 bases and the J gene end by 1 base; junction bases not matched to a gene: 12. In DNA form, the CDR3 reads TGCAGTGCCTTGAGGGCGGGAGAGTTTGCCAAAAACATTCAGTACTTC. It specifies CSALRAGEFAKNIQYF.

This rearrangement joins TRBV6-2 or TRBV6-3 to TRBJ2-7; unclear D gene. The CDR3 has 17 amino acids. Germline V gene sequence: CDR1 MNHEY, CDR2 SVGEGT. Between the trimmed V and J ends, which lost 2 bases and 0 bases, there was a span of 17 bases. CDR3 coding DNA: TGTGCCAGCAGTTACGACCCTACTCAAGCCAACTCCTACGAGCAGTACTTC. Translating it yields CASSYDPTQANSYEQYF.

There are a few counts of this clonotype. This chain joins TRBV20-1 and TRBJ2-3; 9 bases agree with TRBD2. There are 14 residues in the CDR3. The V segment lost 0 bases and the J segment 9 bases; nucleotides outside the gene matches: 7. CDR1 and CDR2 (germline): DFQATT, SNEGSKA (reference sequence). CDR3 sequence (DNA): TGCAGTGCTAGAGATCCCGCGGGAGGGGTGACGCAGTATTTT. Protein: CSARDPAGGVTQYF.

The table lists this clonotype with a few counts. The V call is TRBV21-1, the J call TRBJ2-7; the table's D call, TRBD2, has no DNA check behind it. TRBV21-1 corresponds to a pseudogene. CDR3 length equals 11 residues. In DNA, the CDR3 is TGTGCCAGCAGCCCTCCGGACGAGCAGTACTTC. Amino acid sequence: CASSPPDEQYF.

In this sample, this clonotype turned up a few times. The rearrangement links TRBV5-6 to TRBJ2-1; TRBD2 agrees at 9 bases. With 0 bases clipped from V and 9 bases from J, the junction kept 4 bases outside the gene matches. CDR1 is SGHDT and CDR2 is YYEEEE in the germline V gene. The CDR3 is 14 amino acids. This CDR3 is CASSLVTAGGEQFF. CDR3 nucleotide sequence: TGTGCCAGCAGCTTGGTAACAGCGGGAGGTGAGCAGTTCTTC.

This sequence joins TRBV4-2 and TRBJ2-5; 11 nucleotides align to TRBD2. Germline V CDR1 and CDR2: LGHNA, YNFKEQ. V gave up 2 bases and J gave up 3 bases; unmatched junction bases: 11. CDR3 length: 18 residues. This CDR3 reads CASSQPIGPGLAEETQYF. The CDR3 DNA sequence: TGTGCCAGCAGCCAACCAATAGGCCCGGGACTAGCGGAAGAGACCCAGTACTTC.

This clonotype was seen a few times. The chain has TRBV12-3 or TRBV12-4 and TRBJ2-1, with 11 bases fitting TRBD2. The CDR3 loop spans 15 amino acids. The J segment lost 8 bases and the V segment lost 3 bases, leaving 6 bases of the junction unmatched. DNA of the CDR3: TGTGCCAGCAGTTTCCCTAGCGGGGGGTTCGATGAGCAGTTCTTC. This translates into CASSFPSGGFDEQFF.

This clonotype was counted a few times. The rearrangement links TRBV7-8 to TRBJ1-5; D call uncertain. The V end lost 8 bases, the J end lost 5 bases, and 13 bases lay between the germline ends. CDR1 is SGHVS, CDR2 FQNEAQ, per germline. This CDR3 comprises 13 residues. Here the CDR3 DNA reads TGTGCCAGCGCGGGTGGCCCACATCAGCCCCAGCATTTT. Encoded protein: CASAGGPHQPQHF.

This clonotype was found a few times. This CDR3 is CASSPRDTVNTEAFF. For the CDR3, the DNA is TGTGCCAGCAGCCCCCGGGACACGGTGAACACTGAAGCTTTCTTT. The V and J genes are TRBV7-9 and TRBJ1-1, with D maybe TRBD1 (6 bases). Germline assignment: CDR1 SEHNR and CDR2 FQNEAQ (reference sequence). The CDR3 consists of 15 residues. Trimming removed 5 bases at V and 0 bases at J, with 13 bases between. Using reference TRBV7-9 and TRBJ1-1 for the parts outside the CDR3, the full variable domain is DTGVSQNPRHKITKRGQNVTFRCDPISEHNRLYWYRQTLGQGPEFLTYFQNEAQLEKSRLLSDRFSAERPKGSFSTLEIQRTEQGDSAMYLCASSPRDTVNTEAFFGQGTRLTVV.

This rearrangement joins TRBV2 to TRBJ2-5; TRBD1 matches at 10 bases. CDR1 is SNHLY, CDR2 FYNNEI, per germline. The CDR3 covers 13 residues. V dropped 6 bases and J dropped 6; count of bases not matched to a gene: 4. The CDR3 DNA reads as TGTGCCAGCAGCCCGGGACAGGGGCAGACCCAGTACTTC. Its protein is CASSPGQGQTQYF.

The rearrangement joins TRBV20-1 to TRBJ2-7; TRBD1 might be the D (6 bases). The CDR3 runs 14 residues. V gave up 5 bases and J gave up 1 base, with 15 bases separating them. Germline loops: CDR1 DFQATT, CDR2 SNEGSKA (reference sequence). CDR3 sequence reads: CSASSGTHSYEQYF. The DNA for the CDR3 is TGCAGTGCTTCGTCCGGGACACATTCCTACGAGCAGTACTTC.

This clonotype was found a few times. Here the CDR3 reads CSARDSLRGVGDTQYF. The DNA of the CDR3 is TGCAGTGCTAGAGATAGTCTGAGGGGGGTAGGAGATACGCAGTATTTT. This rearrangement joins TRBV20-1 to TRBJ2-3, with D possibly being TRBD1 or TRBD2 (6 bases each). The CDR3 is made up of 16 amino acids. Trimming pared 0 bases from V and 5 bases from J, leaving 18 bases between. CDR1 and CDR2 from the germline V gene are DFQATT and SNEGSKA (reference sequence).

This clonotype was picked up many times. CDR3 coding DNA: TGTGCCAGCAGCTTAGGTCGGGCAGGTTTAGGTAGAGATACGCAGTATTTT. This encodes CASSLGRAGLGRDTQYF. The chain links TRBV7-2 to TRBJ2-3; D not resolved. V lost 1 base and J lost 5, with 19 bases in between. The CDR3 length is 17 residues. Germline loops: CDR1 SGHTA, CDR2 FQGNSA.